This T cell receptor (beta chain) was recovered during a study of T cell responses to AZD1222 COVID-19 vaccine. In regard to this clone: Its antigen is not identified.

The repertoire was sequenced with immunoSEQ multiplex PCR; TCRdb's copy has only in-frame clones and lacks some. Counted here are some 100,000 clones, 75% to 90% occurring once; the ten biggest clones make up approximately 7.1%. CDR1 SGHTA and CDR2 FQGNSA come from the germline V gene. CDR3 length equals 15 residues. With V trimmed by 5 bases and J by 2 bases, 8 bases remained unmatched. Study results and limitations: Repertoires in all cases were sampled only once the peak T cell response had passed. Two AZD1222 doses significantly raised spike-specific TCR breadth and depth over controls. At study baseline, merely five or six AZD1222 recipients were seropositive.

Timing groups of about 4 and about 12 weeks for second doses were pooled. This chain joins TRBV7-2 and TRBJ2-7; 8 nucleotides agree with TRBD2. Sequencing used peripheral blood, obtained 28 days after the second AZD1222 dose. The clonotype was recovered from an adult who received the AZD1222 COVID-19 vaccine. CDR3 sequence reads: CASSVLAGRTYEQYF. CDR3 nucleotide sequence: TGTGCCAGCAGCGTTTTAGCGGGGCGGACCTACGAGCAGTACTTC. Full variable domain (missing parts from reference TRBV7-2 and TRBJ2-7): GAGVSQSPSNKVTEKGKDVELRCDPISGHTALYWYRQSLGQGLEFLIYFQGNSAPDKSGLPSDRFSAERTGGSVSTLTIQRTQQEDSAVYLCASSVLAGRTYEQYFGPGTRLTVT.